Sequencing of this T cell receptor (beta chain) was carried out in a study of cytomegalovirus exposure and HLA in healthy donors. Study-level background: Within the Caucasian-associated ancestry cluster were around 80% of the 398 genotyped donors.

The study ran its PCR with 60 Vbeta and 13 Jbeta primers. Only in-frame clones appear in the TCRdb table, and some are missing; sequencing was by immunoSEQ multiplex PCR. This table has about 67,000 clones, 55% to 80% appearing once. Study observations and caveats: Sequences of the TCR beta chain were said to predict the HLA-A and HLA-B alleles of most subjects accurately.

This CDR3 is 16 amino acids long. The germline CDR1 and CDR2 sequences are SGHDT and YYEEEE. V was cut by 2 bases and J by 4 bases, with 13 bases left in between. In regard to this clone: What it recognizes is unknown.

The specimen sequenced was PBMCs. V usage is TRBV5-6 and J usage is TRBJ1-6, with D possibly matching TRBD1 (6 bases). The receptor's source is a woman younger than 45 in good health and CMV-seronegative. CDR3 sequence reads: CASSFSRQVYNSPLHF. CDR3 bases: TGTGCCAGCAGCTTCTCCCGACAGGTTTATAATTCACCCCTCCACTTT.